Listed below are T cell receptor beta chains from one sample, sequenced in a study of CD8 T cells in Susac syndrome. A single record per CDR3 protein comes from TCRdb applying MiXCR to the immunoSEQ multiplex PCR reads. The table has 200,000 or so distinct CDR3 sequences, about 96% seen once; the top ten hold 0.093%. The sequencing sample was made of CD4+ T cells from PBMCs. These receptors all stem from a human donor with multiple sclerosis. Both conserved end residues are part of each CDR3. D genes are given only for firm matches. Clone size is not always given. Where it is, it says once, few, many or a class for expanded clones.

length	V	J	D	size	DNA	CDR3
17	TRBV7-3	TRBJ2-2	-	-	TGTGCCAGCAGCTTACGGCCCCAACAGGGTTCGGCCGGGGAGCTGTTTTTT	CASSLRPQQGSAGELFF
16	TRBV18	TRBJ1-6	-	once	TGTGCCAGCTCACTGGTCGGTCCCAGGGAGGATTCACCCCTCCACTTT	CASSLVGPREDSPLHF
14	TRBV12-3/TRBV12-4	TRBJ1-5	-	-	TGTGCCAGCAGTTTTGCGGGGGCGGATCAGCCCCAGCATTTT	CASSFAGADQPQHF
13	TRBV27	TRBJ2-7	-	-	TGTGCCAGCAGCTCGGTAGTATCAGGCGAGCAGTACTTC	CASSSVVSGEQYF
15	TRBV9	TRBJ1-2	-	-	TGTGCCAGCAGCCGCCGGACAGCCTCTAACTATGGCTACACCTTC	CASSRRTASNYGYTF
12	TRBV12-3/TRBV12-4	TRBJ2-3	-	-	TGTGCCAGCAGCCTGGATCCAGATACGCAGTATTTT	CASSLDPDTQYF
16	TRBV15	TRBJ1-6	-	-	TGTGCCACCAGCAGAGCGCAGGGGCGACCTTATTCACCCCTCCACTTT	CATSRAQGRPYSPLHF
13	TRBV7-9	TRBJ2-3	TRBD1	-	TGTGCCAGCAGCTTACAGGGGGCAGATACGCAGTATTTT	CASSLQGADTQYF
13	TRBV9	TRBJ2-5	-	-	TGTGCCAGCAGCGGGGGGGCGGAGGAGACCCAGTACTTC	CASSGGAEETQYF
11	TRBV3-1	TRBJ2-7	-	-	TGTGCCAGCGGGACTGTCTACGAGCAGTACTTC	CASGTVYEQYF
15	TRBV7-9	TRBJ2-1	TRBD1	-	TGTGCCAGCAGCTTACTTGGACAGGGCTACAATGAGCAGTTCTTC	CASSLLGQGYNEQFF
16	TRBV11-2	TRBJ2-5	-	once	TGTGCCAGCAGACCCCTCGGGGGGCAGGGAAGAGAGACCCAGTACTTC	CASRPLGGQGRETQYF
15	TRBV4-1	TRBJ2-2	-	once	TGCGCCAGCAGCCAAGAAAAACGGCGAACCGGGGAGCTGTTTTTT	CASSQEKRRTGELFF
14	TRBV15	TRBJ2-1	TRBD1	-	TGTGCCACCAGCAGGGACAGGGCGGGCAATGAGCAGTTCTTC	CATSRDRAGNEQFF
13	TRBV3-1	TRBJ1-1	-	-	TGTGCCAGCAGCCAAGATAGAGGATACGAAGCTTTCTTT	CASSQDRGYEAFF
11	TRBV30	TRBJ2-5	-	few	TGTGCCTGGAGTGTACTAGAGACCCAGTACTTC	CAWSVLETQYF
14	TRBV20-1	TRBJ1-1	-	once	TGCAGTGCCCAGGAGGGCGGCCCAAACACTGAAGCTTTCTTT	CSAQEGGPNTEAFF
13	TRBV7-9	TRBJ1-2	TRBD1	once	TGTGCCAGCAGCTGGGACAGGGGATCAGGCTACACCTTC	CASSWDRGSGYTF
14	TRBV12-3/TRBV12-4	TRBJ1-5	-	-	TGTGCCAGCAGTTTAGAACAGGTTCCTTGGCCCCAGCATTTT	CASSLEQVPWPQHF
12	TRBV20-1	TRBJ1-2	TRBD1	-	TGCAGTGTTCCGGACAGGGGATATGGCTACACCTTC	CSVPDRGYGYTF
14	TRBV11-2	TRBJ2-2	-	-	TGTGCCAGCAGCTTAGCGGGGCATACCGGGGAGCTGTTTTTT	CASSLAGHTGELFF
13	TRBV29-1	TRBJ2-1	-	-	TGCAGCGTACAGGGTAGCTCCTACAATGAGCAGTTCTTC	CSVQGSSYNEQFF
11	TRBV28	TRBJ1-2	-	-	TGTGCCAGCAGCAGCCCCAGGCTTAAAACCTTC	CASSSPRLKTF
16	TRBV19	TRBJ2-3	-	-	TGTGCCAGCTCACTCCCCCTCGGTCGGGTGACAGATACGCAGTATTTT	CASSLPLGRVTDTQYF
15	TRBV7-2	TRBJ1-2	TRBD1	-	TGTGCCAGCAGCGCCGGGACAGGACCAATCTATGGCTACACCTTC	CASSAGTGPIYGYTF
14	TRBV12-5	TRBJ2-7	-	-	TGTGCTAGTGGTACCCGGGACGGTGCCTACGAGCAGTACTTC	CASGTRDGAYEQYF
12	TRBV14	TRBJ2-7	-	-	TGTGCCAGCAGCCGAATCTCCGACGAGCAGTACTTC	CASSRISDEQYF
14	TRBV29-1	TRBJ2-7	-	-	TGCAGCGCGAGGGGCCGGACAGAGTATACCGAGCAGTACTTC	CSARGRTEYTEQYF
14	TRBV6-5	TRBJ2-3	-	-	TGTGCCAGCAGTTACCAAAAAAGAGGTGATACGCAGTATTTT	CASSYQKRGDTQYF
14	TRBV3-1	TRBJ1-1	-	-	TGTGCCAGCAGTTACCGGGACTCAAGGGCTGAAGCTTTCTTT	CASSYRDSRAEAFF
14	TRBV3-1	TRBJ2-1	TRBD2	-	TGTGCCAGCAGCAGCACGGGACTAGCTAATGAGCAGTTCTTC	CASSSTGLANEQFF
15	TRBV12-3/TRBV12-4	TRBJ2-1	-	-	TGTGCCAGCAGACGACGACAGGCATCCTACAATGAGCAGTTCTTC	CASRRRQASYNEQFF
11	TRBV10-3	TRBJ2-1	-	-	TGTGCCACCGGGCCTTACAATGAGCAGTTCTTC	CATGPYNEQFF
15	TRBV9	TRBJ2-1	TRBD2	-	TGTGCCAGCAGCGTGTCACTAGCGGGGATCAATGAGCAGTTCTTC	CASSVSLAGINEQFF
18	TRBV3-1	TRBJ1-4	-	-	TGTGCCAGCAGCCCGCGGGCCCCCTTTAAATCAACTAATGAAAAACTGTTTTTT	CASSPRAPFKSTNEKLFF
13	TRBV20-1	TRBJ1-2	TRBD1	once	TGCAGTGCTGGAGGGGGCAGGGGAATCGGCTACACCTTC	CSAGGGRGIGYTF
14	TRBV6-6	TRBJ2-5	-	-	TGTGCCAGCAGTTACCCGACTGATCCTGAGACCCAGTACTTC	CASSYPTDPETQYF
10	TRBV2	TRBJ2-3	-	-	TGTGCCAGCTTTAGCGGAGTGCAGTATTTT	CASFSGVQYF
13	TRBV7-7	TRBJ2-1	-	-	TGTGCTAGCAGCTCCTCGGCGGGGAATGAGCAGTTCTTC	CASSSSAGNEQFF
15	TRBV18	TRBJ1-6	-	-	TGTGCCAGCTCACCATGGGGCGTTATCAATTCACCCCTCCACTTT	CASSPWGVINSPLHF
16	TRBV20-1	TRBJ2-5	TRBD2	-	TGCAGTGCTAGCGGGCTAGCGGGCGGAGTCAAGGAGACCCAGTACTTC	CSASGLAGGVKETQYF
14	TRBV20-1	TRBJ2-7	-	-	TGCAGTGCTAGAGGTTTACAGCGAGCCTACGAGCAGTACTTC	CSARGLQRAYEQYF
12	TRBV20-1	TRBJ2-5	-	few	TGCAGTGCTGCTGGACTCGGAGAGACCCAGTACTTC	CSAAGLGETQYF
14	TRBV20-1	TRBJ1-5	-	-	TGCAGTGCGCCTGAGGGGACAAGCAATCAGCCCCAGCATTTT	CSAPEGTSNQPQHF
15	TRBV5-1	TRBJ2-1	-	-	TGCGCCAGCAGCTCGTCGTTAGGACTCTCGGGGGAGCAGTTCTTC	CASSSSLGLSGEQFF
15	TRBV9	TRBJ1-2	-	-	TGTGCCAGCAGCGTAGTCGCACAGGCGGACTATGGCTACACCTTC	CASSVVAQADYGYTF
12	TRBV12-3/TRBV12-4	TRBJ1-2	-	-	TGTGCCAGCAGACCCCAGGGGCCCGGCTACACCTTC	CASRPQGPGYTF
13	TRBV29-1	TRBJ1-2	TRBD1	-	TGCAGCGTCTACGGGACAGGGAACTATGGCTACACCTTC	CSVYGTGNYGYTF
14	TRBV18	TRBJ2-1	-	-	TGTGCCAGCTCACCAGGTACGGCCCGTAATGAGCAGTTCTTC	CASSPGTARNEQFF
12	TRBV12-3/TRBV12-4	TRBJ2-5	-	-	TGTGCCAGCTCCCCAGCGGAAGAGACCCAGTACTTC	CASSPAEETQYF